This TCR beta chain is from a study of blood T cells in healthy people across ages. General study results and limits: Any conclusive comparison of naive versus antigen-experienced cells was prevented by using unsorted PBMCs. Aged donors had fewer naive CD4+ cells and lower diversity than long-lived donors.

Donation came from healthy Caucasian individuals in Russia who were aged 6 to 90. The total RNA that was extracted per sample amounted to at least 5 micrograms. Primed by a sample-barcoded 5' primer and a J-beta primer mix, a second PCR proceeded for roughly 7 to 11 cycles. TCRdb called the 5' RACE reads again in MiXCR, with one record for every CDR3 protein. The sample lists around 900,000 distinct CDR3 sequences; roughly 50% were seen once. Regarding this clonotype: Its matching antigen is unknown.

The CDR3 covers 15 residues. J lost 6 bases, V lost 5 bases, and 10 bases had no gene match. From germline, CDR1 is KGHSH and CDR2 LQKENI. The clonotype was recovered from an older woman in good health. The V and J genes are TRBV18 and TRBJ2-4; 7 bases are shared with TRBD1. Sequencing was done on a sample of blood. The CDR3 sequence: CASSVQGPPRNIQYF. The CDR3 coding sequence is TGTGCCAGCTCAGTACAGGGGCCCCCCAGAAACATTCAGTACTTC.